This T cell receptor (beta chain) was found in a study of blood T cells in healthy people across ages. The V gene lost 5 bases and the J gene lost 1 base, with 8 bases spanning the gap. This CDR3 spans 14 amino acids. Together with a sample-barcoded 5' primer, a J-beta primer mix was included in a second PCR lasting about 6 to 11 cycles. The template-switch adaptor, which had 12 random nucleotides, put a tag on each cDNA molecule. One entry per CDR3 protein results from TCRdb running MiXCR on the 5' RACE reads. In the table there are some 710,000 distinct CDR3 sequences, 22% of which are singletons. The chain combines TRBV12-3 or TRBV12-4 with TRBJ2-2, with a possible D match to TRBD1 (6 bases). The receptor was isolated from a man aged 70 or older in good health. The sequenced sample consisted of blood. In nucleotides, the CDR3 is TGTGCCAGCAGTGGACAGTGGAACACCGGGGAGCTGTTTTTT. It yields the protein CASSGQWNTGELFF.